A single sample is the source of the 15 T cell receptor beta chains below, sequenced in a study of T cell repertoires in cytomegalovirus infection. No antigen is known for these receptors. TCRdb analysed the reads with MiXCR anew, one entry per CDR3 protein. Of some 940,000 distinct CDR3 sequences listed, under 40% are singletons. Sequenced material: cultured CD8+ T cells from PBMCs, taken from culture after CMV antigen stimulation. The origin of the receptors is a human donor in good health (CMV status not recorded). Some clones in this sample may be carry-over from other donors' samples.

The chain has TRBV24-1 and TRBJ2-5; D uncertain. The CDR3 contains 10 residues. Trimming took 6 bases from V and 7 from J, leaving 5 bases between them. Germline loops: CDR1 KGHDR, CDR2 SFDVKD. The CDR3 here is CATSLMTQYF. CDR3 in DNA: TGTGCCACCAGTCTGATGACCCAGTACTTC.

This clonotype appeared a few times. The CDR3 sequence is CASSQADRDEGNQPQHF. The CDR3 DNA reads as TGTGCCAGCAGCCAAGCGGACAGGGACGAAGGCAATCAGCCCCAGCATTTT. The chain joins TRBV14 to TRBJ1-5; 8 bases align to TRBD1. CDR1 is SGHDN and CDR2 is FVKESK in the germline V gene. With V trimmed by 1 base and J by 2 bases, 7 bases remained unmatched. The CDR3 is 17 amino acids.

With regard to this clonotype: This sequence may be a read error, since a much larger clone differs from it by one base. The V call is TRBV7-9, the J call TRBJ2-1, with D possibly TRBD2 on 6 matching bases. CDR3 size: 16 residues. Germline CDR1 and CDR2: SEHNR and FQNEAQ (reference sequence). As DNA, the CDR3 is TGTGCCGGCAGCTCCCTAGCGACTACCCTTTTCAATGAGCAGTTCTTC. Translation gives CAGSSLATTLFNEQFF.

This chain joins TRBV19 and TRBJ2-7; 7 bases align to TRBD1. CDR3 length: 14 residues. CDR1 is LNHDA and CDR2 is SQIVND in the germline V gene (reference sequence). Germline trimming cut 7 bases from V and 0 bases from J; bases unmatched to any gene: 6. The CDR3 DNA follows: TGTGCCAGTAAACCGTCAGGGGGCTCCTACGAGCAGTACGTC. Protein product: CASKPSGGSYEQYV.

This clonotype was seen many times. The chain couples TRBV6-1 to TRBJ2-7, with a weak D call TRBD2 (6 bases). Trimming removed 1 base at V and 2 bases at J, with 15 bases between. The CDR3 is made up of 16 amino acids. Germline loops: CDR1 MNHNS, CDR2 SASEGT. CDR3 in amino acids: CASSEVNRRGPYEQYF. The CDR3 DNA is TGTGCCAGCAGTGAAGTAAACAGGAGGGGCCCCTACGAGCAGTACTTC.

The J gene is TRBJ2-5, the V gene TRBV24-1, with D hard to call. Trimming removed 1 base at V and 5 bases at J, with 1 base between. Germline-derived CDR1 and CDR2 are KGHDR and SFDVKD. CDR3 length equals 11 residues. The CDR3 reads CATSDFETQYF. The CDR3 DNA follows: TGTGCCACCAGTGATTTCGAGACCCAGTACTTC.

This clonotype appeared a few times. The rearrangement links TRBV4-1 to TRBJ2-3, with a weak D call TRBD2 (5 bases). Germline V gene sequence: CDR1 MGHRA, CDR2 YSYEKL. This CDR3 region has 15 residues. V shed 0 bases and J shed 3 bases, with 10 bases lying between them. Written as DNA, the CDR3 is TGCGCCAGCAGCCAAGAATGGCTAGCTACAGATACGCAGTATTTT. Residues: CASSQEWLATDTQYF.

The chain recombines TRBV4-1 with TRBJ1-5, with D possibly matching TRBD1 (6 bases). The CDR3 sequence is 16 residues long. From germline, CDR1 is MGHRA and CDR2 YSYEKL. Trimming took off 0 bases at V and 5 bases at J, with 14 bases between the two ends. CDR3 sequence reads: CASSQDGGGLHQPQHF. The CDR3 DNA reads TGCGCCAGCAGCCAAGACGGAGGGGGGCTTCATCAGCCCCAGCATTTT.

This clonotype appeared a few times. The genes are TRBV7-9 and TRBJ2-1, with TRBD2 as a possible D gene (5 bases). The germline V and J ends were trimmed by 5 bases and 5 bases, with 16 bases remaining between them. CDR3 length: 15 residues. Germline V gene sequence: CDR1 SEHNR, CDR2 FQNEAQ (reference sequence). This CDR3 reads CASSPVGAPHNEQFF. The CDR3 DNA is TGTGCCAGCAGCCCGGTGGGAGCTCCTCACAATGAGCAGTTCTTC.

This rearrangement joins TRBV28 to TRBJ2-1; 9 positions match TRBD1. Germline V gene lookup returns CDR1 MDHEN and CDR2 SYDVKM. J lost 3 bases, V lost 8 bases, and 5 bases had no gene match. The CDR3 consists of 14 residues. CDR3 loop: CASAGTGNYNEQFF. CDR3 coding DNA: TGTGCCAGCGCCGGGACAGGGAACTACAATGAGCAGTTCTTC.

This clonotype was detected a few times. The chain couples TRBV12-3 or TRBV12-4 to TRBJ1-5; D is unresolved. This CDR3 has 12 amino acids. V lost 1 base, J lost 11 bases, and 9 bases lay in between. The CDR3 sequence: CASSLGRSAQHF. As DNA, the CDR3 is TGTGCCAGCAGTTTAGGGCGGTCGGCCCAGCATTTT.

This clonotype was seen more than once but under ten times. V usage is TRBV7-9 and J usage is TRBJ2-6; tentative D call: TRBD2 (7 bases). Germline CDR1 reads SEHNR; CDR2 reads FQNEAQ (reference sequence). V shed 6 bases and J shed 0 bases, with 15 bases lying between them. This CDR3 comprises 17 residues. CDR3 amino acids: CASRRGGGISGANVLTF. Here the CDR3 DNA reads TGTGCCAGCAGGAGGGGGGGGGGAATCTCTGGGGCCAACGTCCTGACTTTC. Complete variable domain (other parts from reference TRBV7-9 and TRBJ2-6): DTGVSQNPRHKITKRGQNVTFRCDPISEHNRLYWYRQTLGQGPEFLTYFQNEAQLEKSRLLSDRFSAERPKGSFSTLEIQRTEQGDSAMYLCASRRGGGISGANVLTFGAGSRLTVL.

This clonotype was observed at least ten times. V gene TRBV7-8 combines with J gene TRBJ1-1; D not certain. This CDR3 comprises 18 residues. Germline V gene lookup returns CDR1 SGHVS and CDR2 FQNEAQ. V was clipped by 1 base and J by 0 bases, with 18 bases between them. The CDR3 is CASSLGGLVQALNTEAFF. The DNA of the CDR3 is TGTGCCAGCAGCTTAGGAGGACTTGTTCAGGCCTTGAACACTGAAGCTTTCTTT.

This chain connects TRBV12-3 or TRBV12-4 to TRBJ2-5, with 8 nucleotides matching TRBD1. CDR3 length: 16 residues. V trimming: 1 base; J trimming: 5 bases; junction bases outside the gene matches: 9. CDR3: CASSLVGAGGAETQYF. The CDR3 coding sequence is TGTGCCAGCAGTTTAGTGGGGGCAGGGGGCGCGGAGACCCAGTACTTC.

This clonotype showed up many times. The chain is built from TRBV7-9 and TRBJ2-7; D is unclear. CDR3 length: 14 residues. Germline CDR1 reads SEHNR; CDR2 reads FQNEAQ (reference sequence). Trimming pared 4 bases from V and 4 bases from J, leaving 14 bases between. The CDR3 nucleotides are TGTGCCAGCAGCTCCAGACGGAGCTCATACGAGCAGTACTTC. Translation gives CASSSRRSSYEQYF.